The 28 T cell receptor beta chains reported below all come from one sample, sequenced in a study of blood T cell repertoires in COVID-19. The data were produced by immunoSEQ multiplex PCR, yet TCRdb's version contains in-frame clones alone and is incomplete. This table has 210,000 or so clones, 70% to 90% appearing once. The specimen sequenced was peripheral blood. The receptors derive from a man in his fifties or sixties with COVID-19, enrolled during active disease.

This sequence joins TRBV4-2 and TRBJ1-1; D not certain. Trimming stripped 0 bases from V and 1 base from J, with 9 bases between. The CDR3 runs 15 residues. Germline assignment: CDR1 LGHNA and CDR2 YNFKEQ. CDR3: CASSQDSGENTEAFF. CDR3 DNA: TGTGCCAGCAGCCAAGATAGTGGAGAGAACACTGAAGCTTTCTTT.

This CDR3 is CASSVAGLAKNIQYF. In nucleotides, the CDR3 is TGTGCCAGCAGCGTAGCGGGACTAGCCAAAAACATTCAGTACTTC. This chain connects TRBV9 to TRBJ2-4, with D possibly matching TRBD2 (6 bases). V was cut by 0 bases and J by 0 bases, with 7 bases left in between. CDR3 length: 15 residues. Germline V gives CDR1 SGDLS, CDR2 YYNGEE.

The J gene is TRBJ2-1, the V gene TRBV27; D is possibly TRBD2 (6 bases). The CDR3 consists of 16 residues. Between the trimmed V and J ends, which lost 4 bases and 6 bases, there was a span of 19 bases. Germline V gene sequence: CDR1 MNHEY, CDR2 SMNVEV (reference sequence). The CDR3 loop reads CASSSLSGSFVNEQFF. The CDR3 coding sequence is TGTGCCAGCAGTTCCCTGTCCGGGAGCTTTGTCAATGAGCAGTTCTTC.

Here the CDR3 reads CASTPTETYEQYF. CDR3 DNA: TGTGCCAGCACCCCCACAGAAACCTACGAGCAGTACTTC. This sequence joins TRBV6-2 or TRBV6-3 and TRBJ2-7; D unresolved. In germline, CDR1 is MNHEY, CDR2 SVGEGT. The length of the CDR3 is 13 residues. V was pared by 7 bases and J by 2 bases, with 12 bases between.

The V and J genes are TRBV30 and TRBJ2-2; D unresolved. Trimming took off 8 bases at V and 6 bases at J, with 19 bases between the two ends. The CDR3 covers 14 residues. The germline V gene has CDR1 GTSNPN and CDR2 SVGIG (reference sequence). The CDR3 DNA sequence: TGTGCCACCCCTGGAGAGGTCTTGGCCGGGGAGCTGTTTTTT. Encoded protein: CATPGEVLAGELFF.

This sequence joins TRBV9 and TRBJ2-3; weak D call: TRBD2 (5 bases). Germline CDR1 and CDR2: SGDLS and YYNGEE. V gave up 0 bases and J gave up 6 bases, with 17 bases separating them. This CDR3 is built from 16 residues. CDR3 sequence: CASSVAEGRLRDTQYF. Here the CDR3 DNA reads TGTGCCAGCAGCGTAGCTGAGGGCCGCTTAAGGGATACGCAGTATTTT.

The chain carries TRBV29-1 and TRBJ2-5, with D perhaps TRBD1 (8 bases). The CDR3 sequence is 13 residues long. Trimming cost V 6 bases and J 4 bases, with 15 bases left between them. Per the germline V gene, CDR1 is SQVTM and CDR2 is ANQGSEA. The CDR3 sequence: CSVATGGGETQYF. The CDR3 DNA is TGCAGCGTGGCAACAGGGGGGGGAGAGACCCAGTACTTC.

This CDR3 is CASRVAGGLLDTQYF. The CDR3, as DNA: TGTGCCAGCAGGGTAGCGGGGGGGCTATTAGATACGCAGTATTTT. The chain joins TRBV2 to TRBJ2-3; 11 bases agree with TRBD2. The CDR3 is 15 amino acids. CDR1 is SNHLY and CDR2 is FYNNEI in the germline V gene. Trimming cost V 6 bases and J 5 bases; bases outside gene matches: 7.

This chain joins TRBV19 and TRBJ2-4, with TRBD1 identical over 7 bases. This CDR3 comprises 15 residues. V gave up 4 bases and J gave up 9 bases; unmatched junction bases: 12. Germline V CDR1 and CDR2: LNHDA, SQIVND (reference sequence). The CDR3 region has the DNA TGTGCCAGTAGTAGCCCCTTCAGGGGGACGAGCATTCAGTACTTC. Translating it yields CASSSPFRGTSIQYF.

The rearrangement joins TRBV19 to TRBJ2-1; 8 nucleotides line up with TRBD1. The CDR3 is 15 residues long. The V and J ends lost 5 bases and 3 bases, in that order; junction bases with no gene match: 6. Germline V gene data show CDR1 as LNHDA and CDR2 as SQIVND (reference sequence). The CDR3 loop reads CASSWDRRIYNEQFF. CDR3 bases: TGTGCCAGTAGTTGGGACAGGAGAATCTACAATGAGCAGTTCTTC.

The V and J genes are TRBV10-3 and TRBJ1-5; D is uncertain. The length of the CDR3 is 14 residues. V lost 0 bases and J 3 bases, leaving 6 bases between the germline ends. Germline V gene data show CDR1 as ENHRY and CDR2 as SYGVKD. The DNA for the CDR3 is TGTGCCATCAGTGAGTCTCGGGACAATCAGCCCCAGCATTTT. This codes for CAISESRDNQPQHF.

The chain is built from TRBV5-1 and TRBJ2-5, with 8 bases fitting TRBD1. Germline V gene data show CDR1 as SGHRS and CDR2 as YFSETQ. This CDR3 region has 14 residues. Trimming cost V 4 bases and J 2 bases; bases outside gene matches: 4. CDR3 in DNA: TGCGCCAGCAGCCCGGGACAGGCACAAGAGACCCAGTACTTC. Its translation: CASSPGQAQETQYF.

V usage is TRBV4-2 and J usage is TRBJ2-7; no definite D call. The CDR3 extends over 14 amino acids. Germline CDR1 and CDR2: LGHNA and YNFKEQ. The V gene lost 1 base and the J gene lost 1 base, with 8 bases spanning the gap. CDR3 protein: CASSQGMLSYEQYF. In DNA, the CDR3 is TGTGCCAGCAGCCAAGGCATGCTATCCTACGAGCAGTACTTC.

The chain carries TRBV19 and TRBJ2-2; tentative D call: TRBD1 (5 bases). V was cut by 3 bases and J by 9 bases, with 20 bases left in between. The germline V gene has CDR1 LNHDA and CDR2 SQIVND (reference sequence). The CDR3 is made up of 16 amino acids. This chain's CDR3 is CASSILVGHVARELFF. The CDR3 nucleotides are TGTGCCAGTAGTATTTTAGTGGGGCACGTCGCCCGGGAGCTGTTTTTT.

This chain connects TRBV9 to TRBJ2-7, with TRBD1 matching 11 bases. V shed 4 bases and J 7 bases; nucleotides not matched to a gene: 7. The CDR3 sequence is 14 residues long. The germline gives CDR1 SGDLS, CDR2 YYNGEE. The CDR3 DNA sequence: TGTGCCAGCAGCCCACGGACAGGGGGCCGAGAGCAGTACTTC. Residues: CASSPRTGGREQYF.

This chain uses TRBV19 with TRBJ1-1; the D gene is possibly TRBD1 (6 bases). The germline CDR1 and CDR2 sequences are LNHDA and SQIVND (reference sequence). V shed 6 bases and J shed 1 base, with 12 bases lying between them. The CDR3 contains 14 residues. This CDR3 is CASRWGHGNTEAFF. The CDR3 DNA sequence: TGTGCCAGTAGATGGGGGCACGGGAACACTGAAGCTTTCTTT.

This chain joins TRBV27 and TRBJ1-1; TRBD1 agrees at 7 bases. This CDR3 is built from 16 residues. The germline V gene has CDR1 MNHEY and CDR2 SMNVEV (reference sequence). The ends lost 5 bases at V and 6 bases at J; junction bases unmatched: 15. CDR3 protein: CASSPRTGIVSAEAFF. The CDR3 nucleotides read TGTGCCAGCAGTCCCCGGACAGGAATCGTATCGGCTGAAGCTTTCTTT.

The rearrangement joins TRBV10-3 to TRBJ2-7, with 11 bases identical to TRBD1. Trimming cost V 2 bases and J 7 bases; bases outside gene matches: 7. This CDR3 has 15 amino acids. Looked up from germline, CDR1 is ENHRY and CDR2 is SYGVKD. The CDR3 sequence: CAISEPGQGAGEQYF. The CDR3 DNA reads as TGTGCCATCAGTGAGCCTGGACAGGGGGCGGGAGAGCAGTACTTC.

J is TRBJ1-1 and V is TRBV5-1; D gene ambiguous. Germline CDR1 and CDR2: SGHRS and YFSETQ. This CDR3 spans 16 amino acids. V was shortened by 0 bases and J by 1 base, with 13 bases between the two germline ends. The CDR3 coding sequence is TGCGCCAGCAGCTTGGTTTCATTGGGCACGAACACTGAAGCTTTCTTT. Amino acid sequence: CASSLVSLGTNTEAFF.

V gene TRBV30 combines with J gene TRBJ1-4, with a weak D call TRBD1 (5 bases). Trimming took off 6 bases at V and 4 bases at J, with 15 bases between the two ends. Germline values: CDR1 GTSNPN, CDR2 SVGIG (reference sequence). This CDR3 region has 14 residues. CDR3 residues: CACPGRGFNEKLFF. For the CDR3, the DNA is TGTGCCTGCCCGGGGCGGGGATTTAATGAAAAACTGTTTTTT.

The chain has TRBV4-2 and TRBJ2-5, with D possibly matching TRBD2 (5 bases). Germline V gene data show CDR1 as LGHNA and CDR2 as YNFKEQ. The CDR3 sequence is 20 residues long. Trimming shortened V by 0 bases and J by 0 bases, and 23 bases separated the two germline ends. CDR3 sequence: CASSQDIAASLRPDQETQYF. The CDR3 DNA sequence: TGTGCCAGCAGCCAAGATATTGCGGCTAGCCTCCGCCCAGACCAAGAGACCCAGTACTTC.

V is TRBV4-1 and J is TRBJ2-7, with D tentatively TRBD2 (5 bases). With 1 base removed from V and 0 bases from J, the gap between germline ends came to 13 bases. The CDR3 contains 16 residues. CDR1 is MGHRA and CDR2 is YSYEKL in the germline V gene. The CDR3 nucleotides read TGCGCCAGCAGCCAAGGAGTTAGCGTGAGCTCCTACGAGCAGTACTTC. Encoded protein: CASSQGVSVSSYEQYF.

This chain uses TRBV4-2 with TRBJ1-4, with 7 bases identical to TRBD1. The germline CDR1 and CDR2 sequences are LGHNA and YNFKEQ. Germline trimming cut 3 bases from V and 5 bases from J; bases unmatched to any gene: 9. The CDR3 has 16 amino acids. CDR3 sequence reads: CASSQEGDSSNEKLFF. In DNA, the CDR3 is TGTGCCAGCAGCCAGGAAGGGGACAGTTCAAATGAAAAACTGTTTTTT.

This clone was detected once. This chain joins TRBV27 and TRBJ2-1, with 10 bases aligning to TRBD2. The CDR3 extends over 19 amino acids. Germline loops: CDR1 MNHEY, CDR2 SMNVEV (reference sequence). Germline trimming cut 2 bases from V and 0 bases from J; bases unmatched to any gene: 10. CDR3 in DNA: TGTGCCAGCAGTTTAGGAAGGGAGCGGGGGGGTAGCTCCTACAATGAGCAGTTCTTC. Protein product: CASSLGRERGGSSYNEQFF.

CDR3 in DNA: TGCGCCAGCAGCCAAGACTTGGGCACAGAGACCCAGTACTTC. Residues: CASSQDLGTETQYF. V usage is TRBV4-3 and J usage is TRBJ2-5; unclear D gene. There are 14 residues in the CDR3. V dropped 0 bases and J dropped 4 bases, with 9 bases sitting between them. Per germline, CDR1 LGHNA and CDR2 YSLEER.

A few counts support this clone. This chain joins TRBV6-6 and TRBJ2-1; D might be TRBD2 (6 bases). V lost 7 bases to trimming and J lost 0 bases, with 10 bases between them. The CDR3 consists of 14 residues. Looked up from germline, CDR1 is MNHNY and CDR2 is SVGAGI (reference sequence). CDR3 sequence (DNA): TGTGCCAGCAACGGGGGAAGCTCCTACAATGAGCAGTTCTTC. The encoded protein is CASNGGSSYNEQFF.

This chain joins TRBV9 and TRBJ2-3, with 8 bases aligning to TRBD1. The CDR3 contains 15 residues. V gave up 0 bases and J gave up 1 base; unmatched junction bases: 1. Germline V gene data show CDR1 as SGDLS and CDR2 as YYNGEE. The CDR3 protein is CASSVGGQGTDTQYF. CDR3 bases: TGTGCCAGCAGCGTAGGGGGACAGGGCACAGATACGCAGTATTTT.

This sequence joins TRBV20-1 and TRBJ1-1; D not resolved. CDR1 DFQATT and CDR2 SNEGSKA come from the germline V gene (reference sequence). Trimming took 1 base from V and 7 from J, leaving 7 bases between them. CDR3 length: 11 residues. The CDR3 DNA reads TGCAGTGCTAGAGGGGGAGTTGAAGCTTTCTTT. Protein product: CSARGGVEAFF.